A selection of T cell receptor beta chains follows, all from one sample in a study of regulatory T cells in long-lasting Graves disease. TCRdb processed the multiplex PCR reads anew with MiXCR; each CDR3 protein has one entry. Of hundreds of thousands of distinct CDR3 sequences listed, around 20% are singletons. The sample consisted of peripheral blood mononuclear cells (PBMCs), taken when the disease was refractory, from a patient treated with antithyroid drugs. The receptors shown here come from a female donor with Graves disease. Both conserved end residues are part of each CDR3. The D gene is left open where the match is weak. Size is stated for part of the rows, as once, few or many counts, or as a class when the clone is expanded.

clone_size cdr3_length j_call v_call d_call cdr3_aa cdr3_nt
many 17 TRBJ2-7 TRBV5-1 TRBD2 CASSKGAGGPGDYEQYF TGCGCCAGCAGCAAAGGAGCGGGAGGGCCGGGTGACTACGAGCAGTACTTC
many 17 TRBJ2-6 TRBV12-3/TRBV12-4 NA CASSLRRPFSGANVLTF TGTGCCAGCAGTTTACGTCGGCCTTTCTCTGGGGCCAACGTCCTGACTTTC
many 15 TRBJ1-2 TRBV2 NA CASSEAPGTLYGYTF TGTGCCAGCAGTGAAGCGCCCGGGACACTCTATGGCTACACCTTC
many 15 TRBJ2-7 TRBV9 TRBD2 CASSVGLAGGYEQYF TGTGCCAGCAGCGTAGGTCTAGCGGGAGGCTACGAGCAGTACTTC
few 13 TRBJ1-1 TRBV15 NA CATSRSGAGEAFF TGTGCCACCAGCAGGTCCGGGGCAGGTGAAGCTTTCTTT
few 15 TRBJ1-5 TRBV5-1 NA CASSLGTESNQPQHF TGCGCCAGCAGCTTGGGGACAGAAAGCAATCAGCCCCAGCATTTT
NA 15 TRBJ2-7 TRBV6-5 NA CASSYSRDAIYEQYF TGTGCCAGCAGTTACTCGAGGGACGCAATCTACGAGCAGTACTTC
NA 15 TRBJ2-7 TRBV24-1 TRBD2 CATSGGGLLDYEQYF TGTGCCACCAGTGGTGGGGGACTACTCGACTACGAGCAGTACTTC
NA 15 TRBJ2-2 TRBV6-5 TRBD2 CASSWRGLAGGELFF TGTGCCAGCAGTTGGAGGGGCCTAGCGGGAGGGGAGCTGTTTTTT
NA 15 TRBJ2-1 TRBV7-2 NA CASSNRDSGWNEQFF TGTGCCAGCAGTAACCGGGACTCGGGGTGGAATGAGCAGTTCTTC
many 14 TRBJ1-2 TRBV28 TRBD1 CASSFSDRNYGYTF TGTGCCAGCAGTTTCTCGGACAGGAACTATGGCTACACCTTC
few 15 TRBJ2-1 TRBV28 NA CASSMVGKHYNEQFF TGTGCCAGCAGCATGGTGGGGAAACACTACAATGAGCAGTTCTTC